This T cell receptor (beta chain) comes out of a study of early T cells in non-severe SARS-CoV-2 infection. At the level of the study: Sequencing was performed on bulk RNA from unsorted whole blood, leaving chains unpaired.

This CDR3 has 16 amino acids. Remarks on this clonotype: Its matching antigen is unknown.

Each single cDNA molecule received a unique molecular identifier. TCRdb re-derived calls from the 5' RACE reads in MiXCR, one entry per CDR3 protein. This table holds more than 65,000 distinct CDR3 sequences, around an eighth found once. Study outcomes and limitations: Matching results from VDJdb favored anti-spike CD8 responses, leaving private and CD4 specificities undetected.

Specimen: whole blood, collected at baseline. The sequence was obtained from an adult who was a healthcare worker with PCR-confirmed SARS-CoV-2 infection or an uninfected control (not recorded which). V gene TRBV21-1 combines with J gene TRBJ2-2; the table gives TRBD1 as D, unverified against the DNA. TRBV21-1 is an annotated pseudogene. The CDR3 nucleotides read TGTGCCAGCAGCCTTCGGACAGGGGAGACTCCCGGGGAGCTGTTTTTT. Translating gives CASSLRTGETPGELFF.